The clone carrying this T cell receptor (beta chain) was observed many times. The antigen remains unidentified. This sample is part of a study of beta chain bispecific antibodies for T cell cancers. Study results and limitations: Normal T cells contributed less of the targeted TRBV signal than the leukemia cells did.

CDR1 is ENHRY, CDR2 SYGVKD, per germline. The CDR3 is 16 residues long. The V segment lost 1 base and the J segment 2 bases; nucleotides outside the gene matches: 8. TCRdb fed the 5' RACE reads into MiXCR, producing one record per CDR3 protein. The table lists 20,000 to 25,000 distinct CDR3 sequences, approximately 2.4% of them singletons. Expansion lasted 2 to 4 days, with either anti-CD3 antibody OKT3 or CD3/CD28 beads. The genes are TRBV10-3 and TRBJ2-7; 7 bases agree with TRBD2. Sequences were obtained from healthy donor T cells cultured with leukemia cells. The receptor was isolated from a human donor in good health. Some clones in this sample may be carry-over from other donors' samples. DNA for the CDR3: TGTGCCATCAGTGAGTTGACTAGCACCGACCCCTACGAGCAGTACTTC. Its translation is CAISELTSTDPYEQYF.